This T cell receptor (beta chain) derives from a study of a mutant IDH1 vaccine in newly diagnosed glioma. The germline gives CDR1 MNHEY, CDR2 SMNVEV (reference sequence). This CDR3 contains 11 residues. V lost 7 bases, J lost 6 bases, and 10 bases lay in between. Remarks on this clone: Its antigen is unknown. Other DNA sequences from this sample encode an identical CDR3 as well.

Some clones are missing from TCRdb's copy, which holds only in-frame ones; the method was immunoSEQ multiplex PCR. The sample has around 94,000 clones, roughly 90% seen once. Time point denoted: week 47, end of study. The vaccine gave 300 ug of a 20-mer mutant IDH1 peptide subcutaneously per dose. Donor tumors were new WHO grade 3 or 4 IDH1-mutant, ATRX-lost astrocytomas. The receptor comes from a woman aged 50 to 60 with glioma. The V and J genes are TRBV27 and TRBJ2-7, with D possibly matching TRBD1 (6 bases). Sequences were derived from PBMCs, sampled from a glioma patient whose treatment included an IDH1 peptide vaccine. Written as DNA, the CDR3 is TGTGCCAGCACCAGGGGAGTCGAGCAGTACTTC. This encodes CASTRGVEQYF.